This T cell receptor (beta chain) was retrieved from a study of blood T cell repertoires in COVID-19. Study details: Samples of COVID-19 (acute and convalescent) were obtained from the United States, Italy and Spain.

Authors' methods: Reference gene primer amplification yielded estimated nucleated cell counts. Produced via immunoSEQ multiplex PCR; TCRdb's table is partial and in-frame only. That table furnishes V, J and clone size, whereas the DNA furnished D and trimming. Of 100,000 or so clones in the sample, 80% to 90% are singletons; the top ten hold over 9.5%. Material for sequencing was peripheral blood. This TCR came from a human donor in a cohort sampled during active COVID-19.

CDR3 protein: CASSAGGMTYEQYF. As DNA, the CDR3 is TGTGCCAGCTCCGCAGGGGGGATGACCTACGAGCAGTACTTC. The chain has TRBV27 and TRBJ2-7; D might be TRBD1 (7 bases). This CDR3 is built from 14 residues. CDR1 is MNHEY, CDR2 SMNVEV, per germline (reference sequence). The ends were cut back, 8 bases at V and 2 bases at J, with 16 bases in the middle.